The 5 T cell receptor beta chains below were found in one sample sequenced in a study of naive and memory T cell subsets. An equimolar mix of two oligonucleotides served as the beta constant-region primer for TRBC1 and TRBC2. Nested alpha and beta constant-region primers with the SP2 primer drove four PCR rounds on ligated cDNA. TCRdb reanalysed the UMI-ligation and nested PCR reads using MiXCR and keeps one entry per CDR3 protein. The sample lists over 100,000 distinct CDR3 sequences, approximately 37% occurring once. The sample taken for sequencing was central memory CD4+ T cells from blood. The origin of the receptors is a human donor in good health.

This clonotype was seen many times. The chain has TRBV15 and TRBJ1-4; D is undetermined. V was shortened by 0 bases and J by 4 bases, with 3 bases between the two germline ends. This CDR3 has 13 residues. Germline V CDR1 and CDR2: LNHNV, YYDKDF (reference sequence). The CDR3 loop reads CATSRDLNEKLFF. As DNA, the CDR3 is TGTGCCACCAGCAGAGACCTTAATGAAAAACTGTTTTTT.

This clonotype appeared a few times. V gene TRBV7-2 combines with J gene TRBJ2-1, with 14 bases that match TRBD2. CDR1 and CDR2 (germline): SGHTA, FQGNSA. The CDR3 totals 19 residues. V was clipped by 6 bases and J by 0 bases; unmatched bases: 10. The CDR3 reads CASSRLAGGPGSSYNEQFF. CDR3 coding DNA: TGTGCCAGCAGTCGACTAGCGGGAGGGCCGGGGAGCTCCTACAATGAGCAGTTCTTC.

V and J are TRBV30 and TRBJ2-6; D is perhaps TRBD2 (5 bases). CDR3 length: 15 residues. CDR1 and CDR2 (germline): GTSNPN, SVGIG (reference sequence). The V gene lost 2 bases and the J gene lost 3 bases, with 11 bases spanning the gap. This CDR3 is CAWSINGVGANVLTF. The CDR3 DNA reads TGTGCCTGGAGTATTAACGGGGTTGGGGCCAACGTCCTGACTTTC.

In this sample, this clonotype turned up a few times. The rearrangement uses TRBV20-1 and TRBJ2-1, with D possibly TRBD2 on 6 matching bases. CDR1 and CDR2 (germline): DFQATT, SNEGSKA (reference sequence). The germline V and J ends were trimmed by 5 bases and 7 bases, with 12 bases remaining between them. The CDR3 loop spans 12 amino acids. In DNA form, the CDR3 reads TGCAGTGCTTCCGGGAGTTTAAATGAGCAGTTCTTC. Amino acids: CSASGSLNEQFF.

The V and J genes are TRBV28 and TRBJ1-1; D is undetermined. This CDR3 is 12 amino acids long. Trimming took off 8 bases at V and 1 base at J, with 8 bases between the two ends. Germline-derived CDR1 and CDR2 are MDHEN and SYDVKM. CDR3 loop: CASAIGNTEAFF. The CDR3 region has the DNA TGTGCCAGCGCCATAGGGAACACTGAAGCTTTCTTT.